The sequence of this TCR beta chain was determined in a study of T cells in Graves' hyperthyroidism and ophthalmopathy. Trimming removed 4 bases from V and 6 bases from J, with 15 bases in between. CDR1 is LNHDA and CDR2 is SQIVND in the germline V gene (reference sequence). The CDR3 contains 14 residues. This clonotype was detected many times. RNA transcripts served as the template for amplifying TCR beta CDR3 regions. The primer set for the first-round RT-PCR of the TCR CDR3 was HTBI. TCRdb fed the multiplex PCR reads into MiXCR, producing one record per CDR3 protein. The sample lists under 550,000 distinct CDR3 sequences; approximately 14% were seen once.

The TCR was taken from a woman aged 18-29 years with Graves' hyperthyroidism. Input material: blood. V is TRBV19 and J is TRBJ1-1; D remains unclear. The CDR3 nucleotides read TGTGCCAGTAGTAGAAAGGGTATCCTGCCTGAAGCTTTCTTT. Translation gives CASSRKGILPEAFF.